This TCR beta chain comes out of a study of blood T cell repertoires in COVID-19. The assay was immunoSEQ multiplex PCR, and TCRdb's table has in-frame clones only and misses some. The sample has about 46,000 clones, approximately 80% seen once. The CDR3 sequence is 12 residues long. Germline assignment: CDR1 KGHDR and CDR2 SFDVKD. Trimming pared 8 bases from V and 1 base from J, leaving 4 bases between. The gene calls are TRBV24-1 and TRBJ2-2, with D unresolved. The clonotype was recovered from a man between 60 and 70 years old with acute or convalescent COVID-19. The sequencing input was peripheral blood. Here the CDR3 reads CATTGNTGELFF. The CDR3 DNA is TGTGCCACCACCGGGAACACCGGGGAGCTGTTTTTT.